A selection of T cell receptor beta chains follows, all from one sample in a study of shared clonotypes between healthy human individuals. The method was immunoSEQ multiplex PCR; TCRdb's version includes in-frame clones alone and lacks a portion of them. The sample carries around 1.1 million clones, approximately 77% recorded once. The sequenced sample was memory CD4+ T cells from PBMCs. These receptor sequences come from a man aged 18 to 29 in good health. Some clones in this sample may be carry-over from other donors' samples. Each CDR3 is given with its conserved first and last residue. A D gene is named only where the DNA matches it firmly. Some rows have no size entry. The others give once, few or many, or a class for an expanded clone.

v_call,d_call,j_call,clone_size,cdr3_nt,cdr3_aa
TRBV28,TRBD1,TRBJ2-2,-,TGTGCCAGCAGTTTACAGGGGGCCACCGGGGAGCTGTTTTTT,CASSLQGATGELFF
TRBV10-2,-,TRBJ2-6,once,TGCGCCAGCAGTGAGGGACTCCAAGGCCCCCTGACTTTC,CASSEGLQGPLTF
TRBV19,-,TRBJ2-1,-,TGTGCCAGTAGTATAGATAGTTGGACCACTGGATCCAATGAGCAGTTCTTC,CASSIDSWTTGSNEQFF
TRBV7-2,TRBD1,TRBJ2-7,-,TGTGCCAGCAGCCCGGACAGGGGTCGGTACGAGCAGTACTTC,CASSPDRGRYEQYF
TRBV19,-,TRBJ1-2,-,TGTGCCACCGCCCCGCGTCGTGGAGACTATGGCTACACCTTC,CATAPRRGDYGYTF
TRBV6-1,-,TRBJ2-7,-,TGTGCCAGCATGCCCGGCCCGGGCCCGACCTACGAGCAGTACTTC,CASMPGPGPTYEQYF
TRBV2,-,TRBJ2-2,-,TGTGCCAGCAGTGAAGCGAAATGGGGGCAGGGGACCGGGGAGCTGTTTTTT,CASSEAKWGQGTGELFF
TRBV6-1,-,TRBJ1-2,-,TGTGCCAGCAGGGAGACAGTTTCCTATGGCTACACCTTC,CASRETVSYGYTF
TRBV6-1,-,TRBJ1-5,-,TGTGCCGGGGCAGGGGACTTCAATCAGCCCCAGCATTTT,CAGAGDFNQPQHF
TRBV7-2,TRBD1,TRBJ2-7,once,TGTGCCAGCAGCTCTCCGCGGGGACAGGGGACCTGGTCCTCCTACGAGCAGTACTTC,CASSSPRGQGTWSSYEQYF
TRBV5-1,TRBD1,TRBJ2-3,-,TGCGCCAGCAGCGCCGGGGACAGGGGGCGGTCAGATACGCAGTATTTT,CASSAGDRGRSDTQYF
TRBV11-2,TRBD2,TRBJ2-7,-,TGTGCCAGCAGCTTAATTTTCGGTTGGCGGGAGTCCCTCTCCGAGCAGTACTTC,CASSLIFGWRESLSEQYF
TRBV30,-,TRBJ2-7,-,TGTGCCTGGAGTTTGATAGGGTACGAGCAGTACTTC,CAWSLIGYEQYF
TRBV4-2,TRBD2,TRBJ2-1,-,TGTGCCAGCAGCCAAGATTCGTCTAGCGGGGACAATGAGCAGTTCTTC,CASSQDSSSGDNEQFF
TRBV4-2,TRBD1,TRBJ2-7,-,TGTGCCAGCAGCCAGGCTACAGGGGCCCCCTACGAGCAGTACTTC,CASSQATGAPYEQYF
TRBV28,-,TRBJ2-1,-,TGTGCCAGCAGCACCGGCCCCTTGACTAATGAGCAGTTCTTC,CASSTGPLTNEQFF
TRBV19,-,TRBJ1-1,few,TGTGCCAGTAGTATAGGCGGGGTAACTGAAGCTTTCTTT,CASSIGGVTEAFF
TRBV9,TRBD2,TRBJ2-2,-,TGTGCCAGCACGGGGACTAGCGGCGCGAACACCGGGGAGCTGTTTTTT,CASTGTSGANTGELFF
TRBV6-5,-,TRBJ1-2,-,TGTGCCAGCAGTAGCGGGACGCTTCTAAACTATGGCTACACCTTC,CASSSGTLLNYGYTF
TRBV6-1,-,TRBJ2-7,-,TGTGCCAGCAGTGAATGGACAGCATACGAGCAGTACTTC,CASSEWTAYEQYF
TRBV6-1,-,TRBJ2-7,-,TGTGCCAGCAGTAGACAGGTGTTCTACGAGCAGTACTTC,CASSRQVFYEQYF
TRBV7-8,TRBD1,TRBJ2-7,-,TGTGCCAGCAGCGGCCACCGAAGGGACAGAACAAGATACGAGCAGTACTTC,CASSGHRRDRTRYEQYF
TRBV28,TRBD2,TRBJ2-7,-,TGTGCCAGCAGTACCCTAGCGGGAGGGACCTACGAGCAGTACTTC,CASSTLAGGTYEQYF
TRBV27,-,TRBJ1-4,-,TGTGCCAGCAGTTTATGGGGGGCGGGTAATGAAAAACTGTTTTTT,CASSLWGAGNEKLFF
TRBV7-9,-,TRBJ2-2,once,TGTGCCAGCAGTTTACTTATCGGGACACCTACCGGGGAGCTGTTTTTT,CASSLLIGTPTGELFF
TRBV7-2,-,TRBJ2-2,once,TGTGCCAGCAGCTTAGATTGGCGGAACACCGGGGAGCTGTTTTTT,CASSLDWRNTGELFF
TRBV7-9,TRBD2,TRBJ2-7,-,TGTGCCAGCAGCTTAATGGGACCGGCGGGAGGGCCCCAGTACTTC,CASSLMGPAGGPQYF
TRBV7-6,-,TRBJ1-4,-,TGTGCCAGCAGCTTATTGGAGAGGGAAAAACTGTTTTTT,CASSLLEREKLFF
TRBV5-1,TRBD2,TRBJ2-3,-,TGCGCCAGCAGCTTTTCGGGAGGGGGCACAGATACGCAGTATTTT,CASSFSGGGTDTQYF